This note documents a single T cell receptor (beta chain) sequence. The clone's antigen remains unknown. No per-base quality is available; no much larger clone lies one base away. The donors were healthy, HIV-negative adults with no recently reported acute infections or vaccinations. Every donor was a Caucasian adult residing in Nashville, Tennessee, USA. CD4+ T cells were enriched through magnetic negative selection, after which naive cells were positively selected on CD45RA and the remaining negative fraction served as the memory subset. Blood was obtained by leukapheresis, after which PBMCs were separated by Ficoll-Histopaque density gradient centrifugation and cryopreserved in liquid nitrogen vapor phase. Analytical flow cytometry was used to check the purity and quantity of every magnetically sorted T cell population. Genomic DNA was isolated from every sorted fraction and measured by UV absorbance on a Nanodrop 2000c.

TCR CDR3 regions were amplified from genomic DNA by multiplex PCR using the deep immunoSEQ assay. Genomic DNA extracted from each cell subset was distributed evenly over all wells of several immunoSEQ 96-well plates, and each plate served as one replicate. Each replicate PCR for sorted subsets received about 180 ng genomic DNA, equal to 28,000 or so T cell genomes. The purified libraries were quantified using a Qubit 3.0 fluorometer, sized with a Bioanalyzer 2100, and then quantified again using the KAPA Library Quantification kit. Every immunoSEQ 96-well plate was sequenced on a dedicated single-read 150-cycle Illumina NextSeq 550 flow cell. As for the authors' bioinformatics: Because the immunoSEQ output included only junctional sequences and no quality scores, the filtering could not be the same as the filtering used for full-length reads. To assign V/J genes and CDR3, sequences were annotated using PyIR, a Python wrapper for IgBLAST v1.9, with IMGT germline references. Reads were filtered out if the reads had weak V/J assignments (E-value above 1e-6), no CDR3, stop codons, out-of-frame junctions, or ambiguous translated residues. V3J clonotypes were defined by identical inferred V gene, J gene, and CDR3 amino acid sequence. To compute the percentage overlap between repertoires, the number of shared unique clonotypes was divided by the size of the smaller repertoire. Richness of each repertoire was evaluated using RTK rarefaction, the Chao1 estimator, and Recon v2.1 estimates of unobserved clonotypes. Generation probabilities for all TCRbeta clonotypes obtained by the gDNA method from a few donors were computed using OLGA. The immuneACCESS repertoire file appears here via TCRdb, limited to in-frame rearrangements. These files lack a portion of the clones; in checked studies, under half of the deficit traces to unresolved V genes, and the cause of the others is not known. That table furnishes V, J and clone size, whereas the DNA furnished D and trimming. This sample holds about 1 million clones; under 80% were observed only once. The ten largest clonotypes hold over 1.3% of the sample.

The sample originates from a study of shared clonotypes between healthy human individuals (dated by TCRdb to the early 2020s). For the study in its entirety: A couple of women and a few men aged 18 to 49 years were included in the cohort. Per donor, three plates each were used for CD4 naive and CD4 memory, two for CD8 naive, and one for CD8 memory. Blood TCR repertoires of five healthy adults were deeply sequenced to estimate repertoire size and the extent of clonotype sharing between individuals. To increase sequencing depth and limit assay-specific biases, TCR repertoire library preparation and sequencing were carried out by different laboratories using diverse techniques. Each donor's leukapheresis produced roughly between about 0.9 and 9.5 billion PBMCs. Results the study describes overall, beyond this receptor: When several donors were compared, the shared fraction of clonotypes was about 5.4% for naive CD4, 3.5% to 4% for naive CD8, 2.3% for memory CD4, and under 0.5% for memory CD8. Sampling was limited to blood, and TCR repertoires in tissue likely differ from TCR repertoires in blood. Compared with non-shared clonotypes, the clonotypes found in all four sorted-subset donors had higher generation probabilities. Because the study included a small number of donors, the genetic and exposure-history diversity represented was limited. Rarefaction of sorted-subset datasets indicated incomplete sequencing despite the large sequencing depth. Naive subsets generally had larger estimated clonotype richness than memory subsets did. Pairwise subsampling led to the expectation that sequencing depth would affect the degree of clonotype sharing among donors.

CDR1 SQVTM and CDR2 ANQGSEA were looked up in the germline V gene. V is clipped by 5 bases and J by 3 bases, and the sequence between their germline boundaries is 8 bases long. From the cysteine up to the phenylalanine, the CDR3 has a length of 11 residues. Only the CDR3 portion is preserved as DNA: 33 bases, with reading frame beginning at the first base. Here the chain combines TRBV29-1 and TRBJ2-7; the D gene cannot be resolved reliably. This clonotype was obtained from a man aged 18 to 30 in good health. The sequenced sample was memory CD4+ T cells sorted from blood. The cell subset or site label here, explained by the study, means: CD45RA-negative fraction. The CDR3 region reads CSVTSYYEQYF. The nucleotide sequence is given as TGCAGCGTTACCAGCTACTACGAGCAGTACTTC.